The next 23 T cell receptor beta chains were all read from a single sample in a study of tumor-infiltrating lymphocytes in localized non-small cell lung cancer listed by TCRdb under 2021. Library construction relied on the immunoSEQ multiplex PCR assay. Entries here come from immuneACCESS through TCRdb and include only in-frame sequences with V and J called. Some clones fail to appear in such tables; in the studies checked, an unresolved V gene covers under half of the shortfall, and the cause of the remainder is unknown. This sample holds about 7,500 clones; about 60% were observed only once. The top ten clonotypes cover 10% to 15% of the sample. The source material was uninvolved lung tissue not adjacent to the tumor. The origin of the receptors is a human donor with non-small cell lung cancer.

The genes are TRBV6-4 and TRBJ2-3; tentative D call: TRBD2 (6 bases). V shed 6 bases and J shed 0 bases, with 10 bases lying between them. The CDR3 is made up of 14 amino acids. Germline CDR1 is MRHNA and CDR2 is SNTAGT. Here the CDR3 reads CASSAGLSTDTQYF. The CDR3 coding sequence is TGTGCCAGCAGCGCGGGACTTAGCACAGATACGCAGTATTTT.

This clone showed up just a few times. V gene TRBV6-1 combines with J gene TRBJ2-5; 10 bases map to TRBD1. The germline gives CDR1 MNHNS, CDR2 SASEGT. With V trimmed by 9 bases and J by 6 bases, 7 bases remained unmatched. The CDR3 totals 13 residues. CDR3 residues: CASGRGQGQTQYF. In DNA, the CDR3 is TGTGCCAGTGGGAGGGGACAGGGGCAGACCCAGTACTTC.

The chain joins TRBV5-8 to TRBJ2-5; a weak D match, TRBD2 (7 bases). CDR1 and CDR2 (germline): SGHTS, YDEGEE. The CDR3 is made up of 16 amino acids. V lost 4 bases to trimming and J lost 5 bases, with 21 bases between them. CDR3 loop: CASSRGAGGRFETQYF. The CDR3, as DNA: TGTGCCAGCAGCCGGGGGGCCGGGGGGAGGTTTGAGACCCAGTACTTC.

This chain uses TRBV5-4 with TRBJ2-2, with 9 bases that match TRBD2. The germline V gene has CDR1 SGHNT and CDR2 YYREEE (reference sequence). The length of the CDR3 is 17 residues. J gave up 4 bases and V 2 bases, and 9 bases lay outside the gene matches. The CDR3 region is CASSLIHSGGATGELFF. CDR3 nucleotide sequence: TGTGCCAGCAGCTTAATACATAGCGGGGGAGCCACCGGGGAGCTGTTTTTT.

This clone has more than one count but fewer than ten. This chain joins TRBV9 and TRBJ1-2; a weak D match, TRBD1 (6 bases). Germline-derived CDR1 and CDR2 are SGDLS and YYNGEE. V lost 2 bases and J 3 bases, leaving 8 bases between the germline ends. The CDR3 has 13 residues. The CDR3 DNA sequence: TGTGCCAGCAGCGTCAGGGGAGACTATGGCTACACCTTC. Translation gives CASSVRGDYGYTF.

CDR3 amino acids: CASSLAGYSTDTQYF. CDR3 sequence (DNA): TGCGCCAGCAGCTTGGCCGGATATAGCACAGATACGCAGTATTTT. The V gene is TRBV5-1, the J gene TRBJ2-3; D is unresolved. V lost 0 bases and J 0 bases, leaving 8 bases between the germline ends. CDR1 is SGHRS, CDR2 YFSETQ, per germline. CDR3 size: 15 residues.

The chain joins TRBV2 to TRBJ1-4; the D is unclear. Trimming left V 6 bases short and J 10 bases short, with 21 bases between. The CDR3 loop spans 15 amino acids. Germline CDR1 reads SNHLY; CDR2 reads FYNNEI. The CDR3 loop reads CASSETAGLFGKLFF. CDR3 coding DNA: TGTGCCAGCAGCGAAACAGCGGGTTTGTTCGGAAAACTGTTTTTT.

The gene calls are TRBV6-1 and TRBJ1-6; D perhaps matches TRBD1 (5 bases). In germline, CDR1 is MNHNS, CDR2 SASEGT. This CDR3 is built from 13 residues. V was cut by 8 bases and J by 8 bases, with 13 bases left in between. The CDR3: CASRSGRHSPLHF. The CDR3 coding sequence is TGTGCCAGCCGTTCAGGGAGGCATTCACCCCTCCACTTT.

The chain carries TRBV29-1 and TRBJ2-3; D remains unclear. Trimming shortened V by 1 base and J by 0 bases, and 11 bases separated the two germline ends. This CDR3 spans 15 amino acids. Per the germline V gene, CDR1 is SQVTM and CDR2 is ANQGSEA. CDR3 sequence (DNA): TGCAGCGTTGAAGTCCCAGGACGGAGCACAGATACGCAGTATTTT. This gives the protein CSVEVPGRSTDTQYF.

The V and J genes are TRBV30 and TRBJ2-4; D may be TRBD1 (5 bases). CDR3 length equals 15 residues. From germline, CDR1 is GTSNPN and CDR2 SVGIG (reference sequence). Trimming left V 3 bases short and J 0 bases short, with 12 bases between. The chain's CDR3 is CAWSAQGVAKNIQYF. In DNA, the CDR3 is TGTGCCTGGAGCGCCCAAGGGGTAGCCAAAAACATTCAGTACTTC.

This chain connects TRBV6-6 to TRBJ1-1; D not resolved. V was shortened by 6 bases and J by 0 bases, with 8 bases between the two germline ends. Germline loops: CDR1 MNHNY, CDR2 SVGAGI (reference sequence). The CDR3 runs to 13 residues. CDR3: CASSPGMNTEAFF. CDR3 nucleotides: TGTGCCAGCAGCCCGGGCATGAACACTGAAGCTTTCTTT.

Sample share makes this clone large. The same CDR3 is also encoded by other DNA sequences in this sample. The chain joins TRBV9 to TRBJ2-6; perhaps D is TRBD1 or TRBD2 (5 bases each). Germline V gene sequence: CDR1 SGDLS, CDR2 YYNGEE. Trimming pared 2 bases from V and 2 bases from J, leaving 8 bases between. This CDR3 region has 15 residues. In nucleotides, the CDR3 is TGTGCCAGCAGCGTGTTGGGGGCTGGGGCCAACGTCCTGACTTTC. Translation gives CASSVLGAGANVLTF.

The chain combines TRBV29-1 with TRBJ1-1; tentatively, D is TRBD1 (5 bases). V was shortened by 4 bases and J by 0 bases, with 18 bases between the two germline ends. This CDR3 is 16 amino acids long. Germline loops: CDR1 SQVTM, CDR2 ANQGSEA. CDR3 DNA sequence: TGCAGCGTTGTAGGTCGGAGACAGCGTTTGAACACTGAAGCTTTCTTT. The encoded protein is CSVVGRRQRLNTEAFF.

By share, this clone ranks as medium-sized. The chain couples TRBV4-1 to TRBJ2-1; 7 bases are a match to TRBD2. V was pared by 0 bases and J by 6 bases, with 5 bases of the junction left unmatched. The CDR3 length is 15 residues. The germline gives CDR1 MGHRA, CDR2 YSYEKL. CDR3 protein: CASSQDRTSSNEQFF. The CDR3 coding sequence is TGCGCCAGCAGCCAAGATCGGACTAGTTCCAATGAGCAGTTCTTC.

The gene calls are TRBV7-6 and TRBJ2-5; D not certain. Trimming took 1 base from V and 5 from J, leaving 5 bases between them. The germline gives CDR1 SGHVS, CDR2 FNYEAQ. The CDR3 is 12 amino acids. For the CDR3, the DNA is TGTGCCAGCAGCTTAGGGTGGGAGACCCAGTACTTC. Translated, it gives CASSLGWETQYF. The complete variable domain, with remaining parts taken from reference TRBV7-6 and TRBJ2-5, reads GAGVSQSPRYKVTKRGQDVALRCDPISGHVSLYWYRQALGQGPEFLTYFNYEAQQDKSGLPNDRFSAERPEGSISTLTIQRTEQRDSAMYRCASSLGWETQYFGPGTRLLVL.

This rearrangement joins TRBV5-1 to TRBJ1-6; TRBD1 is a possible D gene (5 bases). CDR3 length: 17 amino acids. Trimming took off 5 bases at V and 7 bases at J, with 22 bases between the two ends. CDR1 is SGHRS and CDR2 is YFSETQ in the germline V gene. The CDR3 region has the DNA TGCGCCAGCAGTAATTCGGCCTCTGGCGGGGCGAATTCACCCCTCCACTTT. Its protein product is CASSNSASGGANSPLHF.

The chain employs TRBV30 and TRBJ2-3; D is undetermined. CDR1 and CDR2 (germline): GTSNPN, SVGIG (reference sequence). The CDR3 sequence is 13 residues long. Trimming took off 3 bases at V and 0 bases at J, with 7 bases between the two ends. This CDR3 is CAWREQSTDTQYF. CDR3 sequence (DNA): TGTGCCTGGAGAGAACAGAGCACAGATACGCAGTATTTT.

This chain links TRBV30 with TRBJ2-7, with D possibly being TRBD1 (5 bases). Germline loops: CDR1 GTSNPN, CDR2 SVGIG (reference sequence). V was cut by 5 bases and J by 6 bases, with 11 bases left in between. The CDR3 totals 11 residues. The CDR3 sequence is CAWAGYGEQYF. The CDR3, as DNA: TGTGCCTGGGCAGGGTACGGCGAGCAGTACTTC. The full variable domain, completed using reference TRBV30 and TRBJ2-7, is SQTIHQWPATLVQPVGSPLSLECTVEGTSNPNLYWYRQAAGRGLQLLFYSVGIGQISSEVPQNLSASRPQDRQFILSSKKLLLSDSGFYLCAWAGYGEQYFGPGTRLTVT.

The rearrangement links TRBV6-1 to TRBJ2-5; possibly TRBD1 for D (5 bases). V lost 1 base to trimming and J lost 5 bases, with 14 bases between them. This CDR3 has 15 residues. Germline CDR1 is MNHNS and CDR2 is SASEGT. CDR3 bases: TGTGCCAGCAGTGAAGGGGCAGGGCGTTACGAGACCCAGTACTTC. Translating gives CASSEGAGRYETQYF.

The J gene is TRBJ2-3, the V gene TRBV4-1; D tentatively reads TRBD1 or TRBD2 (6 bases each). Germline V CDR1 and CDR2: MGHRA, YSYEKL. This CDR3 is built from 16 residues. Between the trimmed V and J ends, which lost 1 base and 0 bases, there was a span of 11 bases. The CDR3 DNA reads TGCGCCAGCAGCCAAGCGGGGGCTACTAGCACAGATACGCAGTATTTT. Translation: CASSQAGATSTDTQYF.

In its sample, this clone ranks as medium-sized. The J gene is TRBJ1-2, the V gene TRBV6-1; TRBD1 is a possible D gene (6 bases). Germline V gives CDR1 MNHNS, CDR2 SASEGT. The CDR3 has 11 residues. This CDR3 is CVIGGDYGYTF. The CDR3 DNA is TGTGTGATAGGGGGAGACTATGGCTACACCTTC.

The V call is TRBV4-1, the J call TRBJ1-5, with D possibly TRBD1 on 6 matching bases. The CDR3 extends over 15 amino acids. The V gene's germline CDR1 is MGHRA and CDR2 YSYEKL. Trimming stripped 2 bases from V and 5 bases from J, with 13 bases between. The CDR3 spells CASSQTDRPYQPQHF. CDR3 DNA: TGCGCCAGCAGCCAAACGGACAGACCTTATCAGCCCCAGCATTTT.

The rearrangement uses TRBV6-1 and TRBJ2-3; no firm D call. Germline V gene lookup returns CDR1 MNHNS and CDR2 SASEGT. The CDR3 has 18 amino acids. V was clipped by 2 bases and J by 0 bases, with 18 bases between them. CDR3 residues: CASSEILWQGHSTDTQYF. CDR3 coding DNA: TGTGCCAGCAGTGAAATACTTTGGCAAGGCCATAGCACAGATACGCAGTATTTT.